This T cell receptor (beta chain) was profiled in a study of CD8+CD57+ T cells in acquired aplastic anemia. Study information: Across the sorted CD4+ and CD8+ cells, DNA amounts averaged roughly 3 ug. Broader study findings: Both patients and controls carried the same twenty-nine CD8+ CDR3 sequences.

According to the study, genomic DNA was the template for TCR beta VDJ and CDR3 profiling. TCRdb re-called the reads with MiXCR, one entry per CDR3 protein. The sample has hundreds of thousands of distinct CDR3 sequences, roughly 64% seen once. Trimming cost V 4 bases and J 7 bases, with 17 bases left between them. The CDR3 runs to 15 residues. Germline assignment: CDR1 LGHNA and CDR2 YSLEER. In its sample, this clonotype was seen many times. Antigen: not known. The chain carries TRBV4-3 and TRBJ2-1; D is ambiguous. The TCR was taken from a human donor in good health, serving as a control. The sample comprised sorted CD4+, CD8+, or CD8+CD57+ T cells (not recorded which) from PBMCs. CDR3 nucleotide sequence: TGCGCCAGCAGCCCCTCCCTCTACAGAGCAAATGAGCAGTTCTTC. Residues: CASSPSLYRANEQFF.